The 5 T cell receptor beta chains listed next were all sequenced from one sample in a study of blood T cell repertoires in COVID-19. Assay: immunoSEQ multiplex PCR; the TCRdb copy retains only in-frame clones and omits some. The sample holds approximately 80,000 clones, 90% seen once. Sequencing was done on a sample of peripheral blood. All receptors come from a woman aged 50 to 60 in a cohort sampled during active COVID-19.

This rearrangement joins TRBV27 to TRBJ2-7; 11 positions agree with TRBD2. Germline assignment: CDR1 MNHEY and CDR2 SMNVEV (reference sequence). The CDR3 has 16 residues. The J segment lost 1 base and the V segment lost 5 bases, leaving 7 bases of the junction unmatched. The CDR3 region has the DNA TGTGCCAGCAGTCTCTCCGGGACTAGCGGTTCCTACGAGCAGTACTTC. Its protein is CASSLSGTSGSYEQYF.

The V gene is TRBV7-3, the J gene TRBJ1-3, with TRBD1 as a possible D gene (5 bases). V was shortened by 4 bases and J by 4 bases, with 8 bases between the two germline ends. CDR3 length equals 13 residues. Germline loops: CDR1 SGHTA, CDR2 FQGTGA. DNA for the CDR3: TGTGCCAGCAGCTACGACAGCGGAAACACCATATATTTT. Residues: CASSYDSGNTIYF.

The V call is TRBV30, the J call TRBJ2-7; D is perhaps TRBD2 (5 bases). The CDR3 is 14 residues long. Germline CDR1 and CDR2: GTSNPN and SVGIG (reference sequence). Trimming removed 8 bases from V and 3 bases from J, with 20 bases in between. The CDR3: CALSNGVQNYEQYF. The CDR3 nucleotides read TGTGCCCTCTCAAACGGGGTCCAAAACTACGAGCAGTACTTC.

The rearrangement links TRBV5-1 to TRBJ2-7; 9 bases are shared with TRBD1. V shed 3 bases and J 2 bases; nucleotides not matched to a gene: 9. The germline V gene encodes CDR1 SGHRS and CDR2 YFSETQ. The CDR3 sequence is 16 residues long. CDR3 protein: CASSSSGTGKTYEQYF. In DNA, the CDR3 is TGCGCCAGCAGCTCTTCCGGGACAGGGAAAACCTACGAGCAGTACTTC. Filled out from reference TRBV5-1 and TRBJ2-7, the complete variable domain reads KAGVTQTPRYLIKTRGQQVTLSCSPISGHRSVSWYQQTPGQGLQFLFEYFSETQRNKGNFPGRFSGRQFSNSRSEMNVSTLELGDSALYLCASSSSGTGKTYEQYFGPGTRLTVT.

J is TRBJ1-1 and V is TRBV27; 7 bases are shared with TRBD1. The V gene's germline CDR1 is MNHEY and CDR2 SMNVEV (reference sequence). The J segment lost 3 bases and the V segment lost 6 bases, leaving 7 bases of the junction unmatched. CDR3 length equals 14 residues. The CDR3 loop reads CASSPGQSYTEAFF. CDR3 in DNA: TGTGCCAGCAGCCCGGGACAGAGCTACACTGAAGCTTTCTTT.